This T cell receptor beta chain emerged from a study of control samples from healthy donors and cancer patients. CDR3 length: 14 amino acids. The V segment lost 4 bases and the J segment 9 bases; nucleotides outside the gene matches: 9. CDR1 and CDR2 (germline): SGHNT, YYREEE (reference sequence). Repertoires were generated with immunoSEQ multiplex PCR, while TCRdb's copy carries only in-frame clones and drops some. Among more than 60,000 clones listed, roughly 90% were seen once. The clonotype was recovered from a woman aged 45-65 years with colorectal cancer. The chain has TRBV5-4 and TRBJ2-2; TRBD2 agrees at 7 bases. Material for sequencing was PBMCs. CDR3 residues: CASSQERGNRELFF. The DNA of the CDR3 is TGTGCCAGCAGCCAAGAGCGGGGAAACAGGGAGCTGTTTTTT.